Given below is one T cell receptor beta chain in context. These data come from a study of control samples from healthy donors and cancer patients. The CDR3 has 14 residues. The ends were cut back, 1 base at V and 6 bases at J, with 10 bases in the middle. Germline assignment: CDR1 LGHDT and CDR2 YNNKEL (reference sequence). Measured with immunoSEQ multiplex PCR; TCRdb has only the in-frame clones, and not every one. Among about 82,000 clones listed, 89% were seen once. The source is a man in his fifties or sixties in good health. The chain is built from TRBV3-1 (or the pseudogene TRBV3-2) and TRBJ1-3; D gene uncertain. Sequencing used blood. The CDR3 DNA is TGTGCCAGCAGCCAAGCGGGCGGATTAAACACCATATATTTT. Its translation: CASSQAGGLNTIYF.